These T cell receptor beta chains were read from a single sample in a study of vaccination and CD4 T cells after COVID-19. No antigen is known for these receptors. TCRdb processed the PCR reads anew with MiXCR; each CDR3 protein has one entry. Of about 25,000 distinct CDR3 sequences listed, around 49% are singletons. Input material: CD4+ T cells from blood, cultured in vitro. These receptors originate from a human donor who had recovered from COVID-19. CDR3s include the opening cysteine and the closing phenylalanine or tryptophan. A D gene is named only where the DNA matches it firmly. Only some rows state a clone size, as once, few, many or a class for expanded clones.

NA	NA	TRBV11-3	TRBJ2-2	TGTGCCAGCAGCTTGATCCAGGGCGACTTCAACACCGGGGAGCTGTTTTTT	CASSLIQGDFNTGELFF
few	TRBD1	TRBV5-6	TRBJ1-2	TGTGCCAGCAGCCCAGTCGGGGACAGGGGGGACTATGGCTACACCTTC	CASSPVGDRGDYGYTF
NA	TRBD1	TRBV12-3/TRBV12-4	TRBJ1-2	TGTGCCAGCAGTTACCATCAACAGGGGGGGGGTGGCTACACCTTC	CASSYHQQGGGGYTF
NA	NA	TRBV10-2	TRBJ1-6	TGCGCCAGCAGCCCCGGGACGGGCGTCGGCCCCCTCCACTTT	CASSPGTGVGPLHF
NA	NA	TRBV6-2/TRBV6-3	TRBJ1-1	TGTGCCAGCAGTTTTCACCCCAAGGCGAACACTGAAGCTTTCTTT	CASSFHPKANTEAFF
NA	TRBD2	TRBV10-2	TRBJ2-5	TGCGCCACCCTAGCGGGAGCCGGAGAGACCCAGTACTTC	CATLAGAGETQYF
NA	TRBD1	TRBV28	TRBJ2-7	TGTGCCAGCAACAGGGGGAGCGAGCAGTACTTC	CASNRGSEQYF
NA	TRBD1	TRBV6-1	TRBJ2-7	TGTGCCAGCAGCAACTTGGCCGGACAGGGGGGAACCTACGAGCAGTACTTC	CASSNLAGQGGTYEQYF
few	NA	TRBV28	TRBJ1-2	TGTGCCAGCACGACCGACAGTAACTATGGCTACACCTTC	CASTTDSNYGYTF
once	NA	TRBV24-1	TRBJ1-2	TGTGCCACCAGTGATTTGGGACTGGGTCAACTTGACTACACCTTC	CATSDLGLGQLDYTF
NA	NA	TRBV7-9	TRBJ2-3	TGTGCCAGCAGCAGGACTACTCCAGATACGCAGTATTTT	CASSRTTPDTQYF
few	NA	TRBV7-9	TRBJ1-2	TGTGCCAGCAGCTTAGTAGCCGGACTGACAAACTATGGCTACACCTTC	CASSLVAGLTNYGYTF
few	TRBD1	TRBV7-2	TRBJ2-5	TGTGCCAGCAGCCCGGGGACAGGGGCGGTACAAGAGACCCAGTACTTC	CASSPGTGAVQETQYF
few	NA	TRBV12-3/TRBV12-4	TRBJ2-5	TGTGCCAGCAGTTTTGGGGACCAAGAGACCCAGTACTTC	CASSFGDQETQYF
NA	TRBD1	TRBV6-1	TRBJ1-4	TGTGCCAGCAAAAGGGGGCAAGGTGAAAAACTGTTTTTT	CASKRGQGEKLFF
NA	TRBD1	TRBV27	TRBJ2-5	TGTGCCAGCAGTCAAAGAAGCAACAGGGGGCTTGAGACCCAGTACTTC	CASSQRSNRGLETQYF
NA	NA	TRBV20-1	TRBJ2-7	TGCAGTGCTCGAATTGCGACATCCCTGTCGCAGTACTTC	CSARIATSLSQYF
few	NA	TRBV20-1	TRBJ2-3	TGCAGTGCTAGCGGGGACTCCACAGATACGCAGTATTTT	CSASGDSTDTQYF
NA	TRBD1	TRBV6-1	TRBJ2-1	TGTGCCAGCAGAAGACAGGGGAAGGTCTACAATGAGCAGTTCTTC	CASRRQGKVYNEQFF
NA	NA	TRBV7-8	TRBJ2-7	TGTGCCAGCAGCTCGAACTACGAGCAGTACTTC	CASSSNYEQYF
few	NA	TRBV4-1	TRBJ1-5	TGCGCCAGCAGCCCCAAATCCGCCGGGACACGTCTTCAGCCCCAGCATTTT	CASSPKSAGTRLQPQHF
few	NA	TRBV19	TRBJ1-2	TGTGCCAGTAGTAAAATTTCTCAAGGGACATCTGGCTACACCTTC	CASSKISQGTSGYTF
NA	NA	TRBV20-1	TRBJ2-1	TGCAGTGCTAGAGATGGCGGGGCTAGCCCAAAAAATGAGCAGTTCTTC	CSARDGGASPKNEQFF
NA	NA	TRBV28	TRBJ2-6	TGTGCCAGCAAGACAGTACCCCTCTGGGCCAACGTCCTGACTTTC	CASKTVPLWANVLTF
NA	NA	TRBV30	TRBJ1-1	TGTGCCTGGAGTGTACACACTGAAGCTTTCTTT	CAWSVHTEAFF
few	NA	TRBV15	TRBJ1-6	TGTGCCACCAGCAGAGGGACCCCCGGGACACCCCTCCACTTT	CATSRGTPGTPLHF
NA	NA	TRBV20-1	TRBJ2-3	TGCAGTGGGAAAAGAGATACGCAGTATTTT	CSGKRDTQYF
few	TRBD1	TRBV7-9	TRBJ2-2	TGTGCCAGCAGCATCGACAGGGCCAGCACCGGGGAGCTGTTTTTT	CASSIDRASTGELFF
NA	NA	TRBV5-1	TRBJ2-3	TGCGCCAGCAGCAACCCATCCCGGGGGGCGAGACCAGATACGCAGTATTTT	CASSNPSRGARPDTQYF
NA	NA	TRBV6-2/TRBV6-3	TRBJ2-7	TGTGCCAGCAGGGGGGCACCTCCGCAAAAATACGAGCAGTACTTC	CASRGAPPQKYEQYF
few	TRBD1	TRBV5-8	TRBJ2-1	TGTGCCAGCAGCTTGGCCAGGGGGCGCACGAATGAGCAGTTCTTC	CASSLARGRTNEQFF